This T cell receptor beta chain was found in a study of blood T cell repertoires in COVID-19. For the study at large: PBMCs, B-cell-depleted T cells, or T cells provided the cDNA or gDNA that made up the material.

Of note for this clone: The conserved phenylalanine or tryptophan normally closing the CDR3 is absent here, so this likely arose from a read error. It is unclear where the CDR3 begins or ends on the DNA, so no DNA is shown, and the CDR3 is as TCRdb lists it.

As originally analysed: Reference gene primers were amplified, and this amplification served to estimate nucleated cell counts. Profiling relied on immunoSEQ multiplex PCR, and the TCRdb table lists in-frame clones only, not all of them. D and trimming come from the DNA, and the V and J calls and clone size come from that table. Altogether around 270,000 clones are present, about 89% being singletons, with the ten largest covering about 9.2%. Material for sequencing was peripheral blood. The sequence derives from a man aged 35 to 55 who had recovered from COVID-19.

Here the CDR3 reads CASSFEGLADLFY. The chain employs TRBV7-9 and TRBJ2-4; TRBD2 reflects the table's D call only, with no check against the DNA. The length of the CDR3 is 13 amino acids, counting both ends. Germline V gene sequence: CDR1 SEHNR, CDR2 FQNEAQ (reference sequence).